The 8 T cell receptor beta chains listed next were all sequenced from one sample in a study of T cell repertoires in aging, cancer and after chemotherapy. A mixed TRB-A/B primer pool amplified rearranged TRB by multiplex touch-down PCR. TCRdb re-called the multiplex PCR reads through MiXCR, storing one row per CDR3 protein. Of some 19,000 distinct CDR3 sequences in the sample, 30% to 45% were seen once. The template was genomic DNA from peripheral blood, not RNA. The sequenced sample was blood. The origin of the receptors is a human donor with a solid tumor.

The rearrangement links TRBV10-3 to TRBJ1-4, with TRBD1 matching over 8 bases. The CDR3 extends over 14 amino acids. V dropped 4 bases and J dropped 3; count of bases not matched to a gene: 1. Germline CDR1 ENHRY, CDR2 SYGVKD. CDR3 amino acids: CAISGDRPNEKLFF. The CDR3 nucleotides are TGTGCCATCAGTGGGGACAGGCCTAATGAAAAACTGTTTTTT.

The table lists this clonotype with a few counts. CDR3 protein: CASSPGTGGRADEQFF. DNA of the CDR3: TGTGCCAGCAGCCCAGGGACAGGGGGCCGGGCCGATGAGCAGTTCTTC. The V gene is TRBV5-5, the J gene TRBJ2-1; 12 nucleotides align to TRBD1. The CDR3 has 16 amino acids. The germline CDR1 and CDR2 sequences are SGHKS and YYEKEE (reference sequence). V was pared by 4 bases and J by 8 bases, with 10 bases of the junction left unmatched.

This chain joins TRBV20-1 and TRBJ1-4, with D tentatively TRBD1 (5 bases). Germline CDR1 DFQATT, CDR2 SNEGSKA (reference sequence). V was cut by 5 bases and J by 6 bases, with 10 bases left in between. This CDR3 is 12 amino acids long. CDR3 in amino acids: CSAAGTDEKLFF. CDR3 nucleotide sequence: TGCAGTGCTGCCGGGACCGATGAAAAACTGTTTTTT.

Of note for this clonotype: One end of the junction varies from germline; a read error may be responsible. This chain connects TRBV6-2 or TRBV6-3 to TRBJ2-2; a weak D match, TRBD1 (5 bases). The CDR3 sequence is 14 residues long. CDR1 and CDR2 (germline): MNHEY, SVGEGT. In DNA, the CDR3 is TGTGCCAGCACCTGGGGCAGCTCAACCGGGCAGCTGTTTTTT. Its protein product is CASTWGSSTGQLFF.

The V call is TRBV5-5, the J call TRBJ2-2; maybe TRBD1 (5 bases). This CDR3 spans 14 amino acids. V was cut by 0 bases and J by 5 bases, with 8 bases left in between. Germline assignment: CDR1 SGHKS and CDR2 YYEKEE (reference sequence). The CDR3 protein is CASSLGSGTGELFF. CDR3 nucleotides: TGTGCCAGCAGCTTGGGGTCAGGGACCGGGGAGCTGTTTTTT.

This clonotype is medium-sized within its sample. The chain recombines TRBV19 with TRBJ2-5; 13 nucleotides align to TRBD2. The germline V gene encodes CDR1 LNHDA and CDR2 SQIVND (reference sequence). The V and J ends lost 6 bases and 5 bases, in that order; junction bases with no gene match: 6. CDR3 length equals 15 residues. CDR3 loop: CASSRTSGGFETQYF. In DNA form, the CDR3 reads TGTGCCAGTAGCCGGACTAGCGGGGGTTTCGAGACCCAGTACTTC.

This rearrangement joins TRBV19 to TRBJ2-7; 9 bases align to TRBD2. CDR3 length: 16 residues. V shed 2 bases and J 0 bases; nucleotides not matched to a gene: 5. Germline lookup yields CDR1 LNHDA and CDR2 SQIVND (reference sequence). Here the CDR3 reads CASSIRLAGNSYEQYF. CDR3 nucleotides: TGTGCCAGTAGTATAAGGCTAGCGGGAAACTCCTACGAGCAGTACTTC.

The genes are TRBV5-8 and TRBJ1-1, with TRBD1 matching over 7 bases. Trimming at V came to 4 bases and at J to 5 bases, leaving 8 bases not matched to a gene. The CDR3 spans 14 residues. Germline V gene lookup returns CDR1 SGHTS and CDR2 YDEGEE. CDR3 sequence reads: CASSRPTGVTEAFF. Here the CDR3 DNA reads TGTGCCAGCAGCCGACCTACAGGGGTGACTGAAGCTTTCTTT.